The TCR beta chain under discussion was sequenced for a study of blood T cells in healthy people across ages. Background on the study: Template switching retrieved approximately one barcoded beta molecule for each two T cells. Study-level points and caveats: A strong correlation was seen between TCR beta diversity and naive T cell percentage. Considered underestimates were the diversity estimates obtained from one million T cells. Measured against age, TCR beta diversity per million T cells decreased in a roughly linear manner.

In the case of this clonotype: Its antigen remains unknown.

The germline V gene encodes CDR1 LGHDT and CDR2 YNNKEL (reference sequence). The CDR3 covers 13 residues. V lost 4 bases to trimming and J lost 4 bases, with 8 bases between them. The use of a sample-barcoded 5' primer and a J-beta primer mix characterized a second PCR of roughly 7 to 12 cycles. TCRdb reanalysed the 5' RACE reads using MiXCR and keeps one entry per CDR3 protein. The sample records around 1.1 million distinct CDR3 sequences, roughly two fifths being singletons. Specimen: blood. The clonotype originates from a man aged 18-30 years in good health. The chain employs TRBV3-1 and TRBJ1-5; D not certain. CDR3 in amino acids: CASSRQANQPQHF. The CDR3, as DNA: TGTGCCAGCAGCCGACAAGCTAATCAGCCCCAGCATTTT.